These T cell receptor beta chains were read from a single sample in a study of identical twins. TCRdb reprocessed the 5' RACE reads with MiXCR, giving one entry per CDR3 protein. This table has approximately 210,000 distinct CDR3 sequences, about a sixth appearing once. The sample was also linked to a second study, of T cells expressing NK-cell markers.

The source material was CD8+ T cells sorted from blood. Receptors originate from a woman between 18 and 29 years old in good health. Both conserved end residues are part of each CDR3. Fields, in order: J gene, V gene, clone size, D gene, CDR3 DNA, CDR3 protein. The D gene is left open where the match is weak. Size is stated for part of the rows, as once, few or many counts, or as a class when the clone is expanded.

>TRBJ2-2|TRBV4-1|few|TRBD1
TGCGCCAGCAGCCAAGATCCAGGGGGACAAACCGGCACCGGGGAGCTGTTTTTT
CASSQDPGGQTGTGELFF
>TRBJ1-2|TRBV2|NA|TRBD1
TGTGCCAGCAGCGACACAGGGGCGCGGGGCTACACCTTC
CASSDTGARGYTF
>TRBJ1-6|TRBV4-3|few|NA
TGCGCCAGCAGCCAATATGAGCGGGGGCCCCAGGACTTT
CASSQYERGPQDF
>TRBJ1-1|TRBV7-9|NA|NA
TGTGCCAGCGGGGACTCAGAGAAGCAGGAAGCTTTCTTT
CASGDSEKQEAFF
>TRBJ2-7|TRBV7-9|few|NA
TGTGCCAGCGCGGGGCAGGGTGACTACGAGCAGTACTTC
CASAGQGDYEQYF
>TRBJ2-7|TRBV9|NA|TRBD1
TGTGCCAGCACCAAAGACGGGACAGGTCCCTACGAGCAGTACTTC
CASTKDGTGPYEQYF
>TRBJ2-2|TRBV7-2|NA|NA
TGTGCCAGCAGCGCGTCCCTGGGGTCCACCGGGGAGCTGTTTTTT
CASSASLGSTGELFF
>TRBJ2-3|TRBV29-1|few|NA
TGCAGCGCCACACTAGTGACAGATACGCAGTATTTT
CSATLVTDTQYF
>TRBJ2-2|TRBV6-2/TRBV6-3|NA|TRBD2
TGTGCCAGCAGTTCGCGACTAGCGGGAGTGAGGACCGGGGAGCTGTTTTTT
CASSSRLAGVRTGELFF
>TRBJ1-4|TRBV9|NA|TRBD1
TGTGCCAGCAGCGTTGACAGGGAAGGTGAAAAACTGTTTTTT
CASSVDREGEKLFF
>TRBJ2-1|TRBV12-3/TRBV12-4|NA|NA
TGTGCCAGCAAGGACTACAATGAGCAGTTCTTC
CASKDYNEQFF
>TRBJ1-2|TRBV29-1|NA|TRBD1
TGCAGCGTGGGGGATGACAGGGAGGCCTATGGCTACACCTTC
CSVGDDREAYGYTF
>TRBJ2-7|TRBV7-8|NA|NA
TGTGCCAGCAGCTTAAGCGGCACCCCGGGAGAGCAGTACTTC
CASSLSGTPGEQYF
>TRBJ2-7|TRBV7-8|few|TRBD1
TGTGCCAGCAGCTACTTTCAGGGGGCCGGTTACGAGCAGTACTTC
CASSYFQGAGYEQYF
>TRBJ2-2|TRBV5-1|NA|TRBD2
TGCGCCAGCAGCGGACGACTAGCGGGAGTCGTCGGGGAGCTGTTTTTT
CASSGRLAGVVGELFF
>TRBJ2-1|TRBV6-2/TRBV6-3|few|TRBD2
TGTGCCAGCGGGGGAAGCGGGGGTTACAATGAGCAGTTCTTC
CASGGSGGYNEQFF
>TRBJ2-7|TRBV13|few|TRBD1
TGTGCCAGCGCCGGGACAGGCTCGGGCGAGCAGTACTTC
CASAGTGSGEQYF
>TRBJ1-3|TRBV21-1|NA|NA
TGTGCCAGCAGCGACTGGGACAGGGAAGAGGACACCATATATTTT
CASSDWDREEDTIYF
>TRBJ2-1|TRBV10-3|NA|TRBD2
TGTGCCATCAAAGTATTAGCGGGGGGGCAAAACAATGAGCAGTTCTTC
CAIKVLAGGQNNEQFF
>TRBJ2-6|TRBV19|NA|NA
TGTGCCAGTAGTTGGACGCAGGGGGCCAACGTCCTGACTTTC
CASSWTQGANVLTF
>TRBJ2-2|TRBV6-5|few|TRBD1
TGTGCCAGCAGTTACCCGACAGGGGCCGTCACCGGGGAGCTGTTTTTT
CASSYPTGAVTGELFF
>TRBJ2-3|TRBV7-9|NA|NA
TGTGCCAGCAGCCTTGGACAGAATACGCAGTATTTT
CASSLGQNTQYF
>TRBJ2-7|TRBV6-2/TRBV6-3|few|TRBD2
TGTGCCAGCAGCTGGGGACTAGCGGGAGGATTTTACGAGCAGTACTTC
CASSWGLAGGFYEQYF
>TRBJ2-5|TRBV20-1|NA|TRBD2
TGCAGTGCTCCCAGCGGGACCGATTCCCAGTACTTC
CSAPSGTDSQYF
>TRBJ2-3|TRBV10-3|NA|NA
TGTGCCACCGAGGGCGGAAGGGATACGCAGTATTTT
CATEGGRDTQYF
>TRBJ2-5|TRBV20-1|NA|NA
TGCAGTGCTAGCCTAGAGGGGGAGACCCAGTACTTC
CSASLEGETQYF
>TRBJ1-6|TRBV7-6|NA|NA
TGTGCCAGCAGTTTTACGGAGGTGCAGGGGTCACCCCTCCACTTT
CASSFTEVQGSPLHF
>TRBJ2-7|TRBV7-2|few|NA
TGTGCCAGCAGCCCCAGGGGGGAGGTCTACGAGCAGTACTTC
CASSPRGEVYEQYF
>TRBJ2-1|TRBV6-2/TRBV6-3|few|TRBD2
TGTGCCAGCAGGACTAGCGGGAGCGCGAACAATGAGCAGTTCTTC
CASRTSGSANNEQFF
>TRBJ2-3|TRBV6-1|few|TRBD2
TGTGCCAGCAGACTAGCGGGAGGAGGGACAGATACGCAGTATTTT
CASRLAGGGTDTQYF
>TRBJ2-7|TRBV27|few|NA
TGTGCCAGCAGTTTATCGATTGGGGCCCCCGGGCACTTC
CASSLSIGAPGHF
>TRBJ2-7|TRBV6-5|NA|NA
TGTGCCAGCAGTTACCGGAGCACCTACGAGCAGTACTTC
CASSYRSTYEQYF
>TRBJ1-2|TRBV12-3/TRBV12-4|NA|NA
TGTGCCAGCAGTTTAGGGCAGAACTATGGCTACACCTTC
CASSLGQNYGYTF